These 7 T cell receptor beta chains were sequenced from one sample in a study of blood T cell repertoires in COVID-19. Produced via immunoSEQ multiplex PCR; TCRdb's table is partial and in-frame only. The data show 200,000 to 300,000 clones, around four fifths seen once. The sequenced sample was peripheral blood. The receptors were sampled from a man aged 60 to 69 with acute or convalescent COVID-19.

The table lists this clone with a few counts. The chain has TRBV7-9 and TRBJ1-3; the D gene is possibly TRBD1 (6 bases). The V end lost 6 bases, the J end lost 0 bases, and 12 bases lay between the germline ends. CDR1 is SEHNR and CDR2 is FQNEAQ in the germline V gene (reference sequence). The CDR3 covers 15 residues. The chain's CDR3 is CASRNRESSGNTIYF. The CDR3 DNA follows: TGTGCCAGCAGAAACAGGGAGAGCTCTGGAAACACCATATATTTT.

This chain connects TRBV11-2 to TRBJ2-7; 12 bases fit TRBD2. Germline loops: CDR1 SGHAT, CDR2 FQNNGV. Unmatched junction bases numbered 2, after V lost 4 bases and J lost 7 bases. This CDR3 comprises 13 residues. Here the CDR3 reads CASSSTSGREQYF. The CDR3, as DNA: TGTGCCAGCAGCTCAACTAGCGGGAGGGAGCAGTACTTC.

J is TRBJ2-7 and V is TRBV25-1, with TRBD2 as a possible D gene (6 bases). V lost 3 bases, J lost 4 bases, and 7 bases lay in between. This CDR3 region has 12 residues. CDR1 and CDR2 from the germline V gene are MGHDK and SYGVNS. Here the CDR3 reads CASSDRGYEQYF. The CDR3 DNA reads as TGTGCCAGCAGTGACCGGGGGTACGAGCAGTACTTC.

This chain connects TRBV7-8 to TRBJ2-6, with unresolved D. There are 18 residues in the CDR3. V was shortened by 1 base and J by 0 bases, with 13 bases between the two germline ends. CDR1 is SGHVS, CDR2 FQNEAQ, per germline. In DNA, the CDR3 is TGTGCCAGCAGCTTAGAGAGGCTCACCCGCTCTGGGGCCAACGTCCTGACTTTC. It translates to CASSLERLTRSGANVLTF.

Details on this clone: This specimen includes other DNA sequences encoding the same CDR3. CDR3 DNA: TGTGCCAGCAGCGGCAGAAACTATGGCTACACCTTC. The encoded protein is CASSGRNYGYTF. The genes are TRBV9 and TRBJ1-2; no clear D. Trimming pared 3 bases from V and 2 bases from J, leaving 5 bases between. Germline loops: CDR1 SGDLS, CDR2 YYNGEE. The CDR3 has 12 amino acids. Variable domain in full (rest from reference TRBV9 and TRBJ1-2): DSGVTQTPKHLITATGQRVTLRCSPRSGDLSVYWYQQSLDQGLQFLIQYYNGEERAKGNILERFSAQQFPDLHSELNLSSLELGDSALYFCASSGRNYGYTFGSGTRLTVV.

To note about this clone: Other nucleotide sequences from this sample produce the same CDR3. The CDR3 nucleotides read TGTGCCAGCACCCCGAGCTCTTCAGGGGCCAACGTCCTGACTTTC. It translates to CASTPSSSGANVLTF. This rearrangement joins TRBV6-5 to TRBJ2-6; no firm D call. V was cut by 7 bases and J by 4 bases, with 14 bases left in between. The CDR3 loop spans 15 amino acids. In germline, CDR1 is MNHEY, CDR2 SVGAGI.

The CDR3 loop reads CASSKARAGNTIYF. CDR3 DNA sequence: TGTGCCAGCAGCAAAGCCAGGGCCGGAAACACCATATATTTT. This chain connects TRBV21-1 to TRBJ1-3; the table calls TRBD1, which could not be checked here. TRBV21-1 is classified as a pseudogene. The length of the CDR3 is 14 residues.